This T cell receptor beta chain was captured in a study of technical replicates of blood from several donors. This CDR3 has 13 amino acids. Germline loops: CDR1 MRHNA, CDR2 SNTAGT. Trimming pared 3 bases from V and 3 bases from J, leaving 8 bases between. The method was immunoSEQ multiplex PCR; TCRdb's version includes in-frame clones alone and lacks a portion of them. The repertoire holds about 83,000 clones, with under 95% as singletons. The TCR sequence derives from a human donor in good health. The chain carries TRBV6-4 and TRBJ1-1; no firm D call. Sequencing input: T cells isolated from PBMCs. CDR3: CASSELRDTEAFF. The CDR3 region has the DNA TGTGCCAGCAGTGAATTGAGGGACACTGAAGCTTTCTTT.